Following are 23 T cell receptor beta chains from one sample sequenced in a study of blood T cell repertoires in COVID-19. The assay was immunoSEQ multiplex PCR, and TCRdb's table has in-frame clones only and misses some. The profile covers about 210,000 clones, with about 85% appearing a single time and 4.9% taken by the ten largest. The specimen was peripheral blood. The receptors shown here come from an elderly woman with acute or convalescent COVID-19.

CDR3 region: CASNPNGVSRGETQYF. CDR3 coding DNA: TGTGCCAGCAACCCGAATGGGGTTTCAAGGGGAGAGACCCAGTACTTC. The V gene is TRBV5-6, the J gene TRBJ2-5; D is perhaps TRBD1 (5 bases). V lost 6 bases and J lost 4, with 22 bases in between. CDR3 length: 16 residues. Germline V lookup: CDR1 SGHDT, CDR2 YYEEEE.

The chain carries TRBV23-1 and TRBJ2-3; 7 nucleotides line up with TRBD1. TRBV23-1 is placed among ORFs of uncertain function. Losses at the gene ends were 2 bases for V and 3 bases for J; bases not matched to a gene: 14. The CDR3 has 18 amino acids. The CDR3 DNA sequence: TGCGCCAGCAGTCAACCCGGGACAGCCGAGCGACCAACAGATACGCAGTATTTT. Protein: CASSQPGTAERPTDTQYF.

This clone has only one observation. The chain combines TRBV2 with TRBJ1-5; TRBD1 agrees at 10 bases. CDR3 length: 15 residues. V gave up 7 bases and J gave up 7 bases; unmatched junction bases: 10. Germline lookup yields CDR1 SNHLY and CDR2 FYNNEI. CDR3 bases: TGTGCCAGCACCGGGGACAGGGGAGGAGGACAGCCCCAGCATTTT. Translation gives CASTGDRGGGQPQHF.

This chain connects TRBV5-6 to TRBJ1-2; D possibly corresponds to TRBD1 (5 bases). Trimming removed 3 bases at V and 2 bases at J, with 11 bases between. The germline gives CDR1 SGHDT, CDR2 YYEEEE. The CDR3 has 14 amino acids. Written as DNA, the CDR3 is TGTGCCAGCAGCTCAGGGAACGCGAACTATGGCTACACCTTC. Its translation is CASSSGNANYGYTF.

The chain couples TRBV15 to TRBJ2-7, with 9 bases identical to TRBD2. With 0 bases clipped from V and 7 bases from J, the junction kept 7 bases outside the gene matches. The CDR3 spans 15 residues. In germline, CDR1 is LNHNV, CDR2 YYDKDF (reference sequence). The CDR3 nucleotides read TGTGCCACCAGCAGAGACCCGACAGCGGGAGGTGAGCAGTACTTC. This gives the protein CATSRDPTAGGEQYF.

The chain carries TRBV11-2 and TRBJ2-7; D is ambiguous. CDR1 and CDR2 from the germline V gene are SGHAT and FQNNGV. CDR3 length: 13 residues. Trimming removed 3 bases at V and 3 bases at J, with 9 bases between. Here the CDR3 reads CASSLPRYYEQYF. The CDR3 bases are TGTGCCAGCAGCTTGCCCCGGTACTACGAGCAGTACTTC.

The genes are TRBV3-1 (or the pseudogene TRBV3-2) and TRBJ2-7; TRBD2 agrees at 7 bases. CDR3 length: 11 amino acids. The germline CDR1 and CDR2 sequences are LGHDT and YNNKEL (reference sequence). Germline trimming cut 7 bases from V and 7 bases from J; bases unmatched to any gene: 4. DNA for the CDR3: TGTGCCAGCACCAAAGCGGGGGAGCAGTACTTC. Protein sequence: CASTKAGEQYF.

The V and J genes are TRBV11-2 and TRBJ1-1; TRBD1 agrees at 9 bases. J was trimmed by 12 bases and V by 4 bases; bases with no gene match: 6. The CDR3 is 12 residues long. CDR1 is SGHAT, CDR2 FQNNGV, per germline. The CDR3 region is CASSSRDRVTFF. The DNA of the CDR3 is TGTGCCAGCAGCTCCCGGGACAGGGTTACTTTCTTT.

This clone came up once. This chain's CDR3 is CASSYTRQNTGELFF. The CDR3 coding sequence is TGTGCCAGCAGTTACACCCGACAGAACACCGGGGAGCTGTTTTTT. V usage is TRBV6-2 or TRBV6-3 and J usage is TRBJ2-2; unclear D gene. The CDR3 loop spans 15 amino acids. The germline V and J ends were trimmed by 2 bases and 1 base, with 8 bases remaining between them. CDR1 and CDR2 from the germline V gene are MNHEY and SVGEGT.

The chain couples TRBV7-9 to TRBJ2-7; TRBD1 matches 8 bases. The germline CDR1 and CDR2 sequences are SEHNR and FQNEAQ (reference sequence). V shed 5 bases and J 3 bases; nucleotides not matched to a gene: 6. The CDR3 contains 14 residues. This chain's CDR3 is CASSLRTGNYEQYF. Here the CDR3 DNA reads TGTGCCAGCAGCCTGCGGACAGGGAACTACGAGCAGTACTTC.

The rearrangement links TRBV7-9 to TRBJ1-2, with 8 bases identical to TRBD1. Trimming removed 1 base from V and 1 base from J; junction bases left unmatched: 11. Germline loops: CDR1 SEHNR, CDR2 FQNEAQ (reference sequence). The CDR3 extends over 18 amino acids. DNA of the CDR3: TGTGCCAGCAGCTTAGACAGGATCAGGACAGGGAGTAACTATGGCTACACCTTC. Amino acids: CASSLDRIRTGSNYGYTF.

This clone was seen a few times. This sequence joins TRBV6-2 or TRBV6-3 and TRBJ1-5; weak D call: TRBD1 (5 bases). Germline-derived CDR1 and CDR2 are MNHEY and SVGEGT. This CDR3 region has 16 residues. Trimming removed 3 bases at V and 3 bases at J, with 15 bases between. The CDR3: CASSYRTGNNNQPQHF. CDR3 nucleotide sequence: TGTGCCAGCAGTTATAGAACAGGAAACAACAATCAGCCCCAGCATTTT.

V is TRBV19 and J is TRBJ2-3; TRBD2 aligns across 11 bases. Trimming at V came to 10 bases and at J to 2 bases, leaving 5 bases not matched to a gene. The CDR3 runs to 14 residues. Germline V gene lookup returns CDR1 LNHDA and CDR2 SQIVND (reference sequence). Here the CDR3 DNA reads TGTGCCACCCAGACTAGCGGGGTCACAGATACGCAGTATTTT. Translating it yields CATQTSGVTDTQYF.

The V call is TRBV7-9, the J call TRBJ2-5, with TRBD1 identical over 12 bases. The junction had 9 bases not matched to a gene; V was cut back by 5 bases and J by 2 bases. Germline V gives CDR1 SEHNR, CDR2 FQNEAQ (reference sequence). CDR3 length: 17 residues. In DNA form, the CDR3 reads TGTGCCAGCAGCCGGACCGGGACAGGGGGCGGGCAAGAGACCCAGTACTTC. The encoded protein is CASSRTGTGGGQETQYF. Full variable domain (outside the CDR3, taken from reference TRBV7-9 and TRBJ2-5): DTGVSQNPRHKITKRGQNVTFRCDPISEHNRLYWYRQTLGQGPEFLTYFQNEAQLEKSRLLSDRFSAERPKGSFSTLEIQRTEQGDSAMYLCASSRTGTGGGQETQYFGPGTRLLVL.

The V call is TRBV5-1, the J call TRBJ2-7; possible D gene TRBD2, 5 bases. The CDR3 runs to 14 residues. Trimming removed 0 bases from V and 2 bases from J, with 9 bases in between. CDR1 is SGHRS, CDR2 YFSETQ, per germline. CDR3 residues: CASSLVRGTYEQYF. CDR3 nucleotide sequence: TGCGCCAGCAGCTTGGTCCGGGGAACCTACGAGCAGTACTTC.

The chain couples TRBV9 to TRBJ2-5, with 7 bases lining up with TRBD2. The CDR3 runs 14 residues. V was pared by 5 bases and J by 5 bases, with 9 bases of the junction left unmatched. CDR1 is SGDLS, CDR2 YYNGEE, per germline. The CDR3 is CASSLGLTVETQYF. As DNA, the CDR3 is TGTGCCAGCAGTCTGGGACTAACAGTGGAGACCCAGTACTTC.

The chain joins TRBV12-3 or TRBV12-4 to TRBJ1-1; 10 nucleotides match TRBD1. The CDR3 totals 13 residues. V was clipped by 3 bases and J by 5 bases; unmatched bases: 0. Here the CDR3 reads CASSLDRGTEAFF. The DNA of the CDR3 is TGTGCCAGCAGTTTGGACAGGGGGACTGAAGCTTTCTTT.

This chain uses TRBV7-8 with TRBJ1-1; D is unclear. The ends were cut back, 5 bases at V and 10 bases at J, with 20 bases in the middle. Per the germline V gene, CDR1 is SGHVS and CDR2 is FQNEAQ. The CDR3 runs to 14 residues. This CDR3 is CASSPSSGKRGAFF. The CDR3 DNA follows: TGTGCCAGCAGCCCAAGTTCGGGTAAACGGGGAGCTTTCTTT. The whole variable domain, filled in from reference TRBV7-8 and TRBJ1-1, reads GAGVSQSPRYKVAKRGQDVALRCDPISGHVSLFWYQQALGQGPEFLTYFQNEAQLDKSGLPSDRFFAERPEGSVSTLKIQRTQQEDSAVYLCASSPSSGKRGAFFGQGTRLTVV.

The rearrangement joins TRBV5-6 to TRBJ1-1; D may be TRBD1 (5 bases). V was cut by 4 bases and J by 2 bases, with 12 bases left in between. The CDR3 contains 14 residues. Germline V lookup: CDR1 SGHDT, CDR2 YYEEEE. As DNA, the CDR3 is TGTGCCAGCAGCCCCAGGGATGCCAACACTGAAGCTTTCTTT. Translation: CASSPRDANTEAFF.

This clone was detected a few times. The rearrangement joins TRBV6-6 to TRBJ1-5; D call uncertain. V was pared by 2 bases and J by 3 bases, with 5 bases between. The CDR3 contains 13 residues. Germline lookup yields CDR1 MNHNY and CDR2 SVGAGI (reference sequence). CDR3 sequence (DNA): TGTGCCAGCAGTTACGGGCCCAATCAGCCCCAGCATTTT. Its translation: CASSYGPNQPQHF.

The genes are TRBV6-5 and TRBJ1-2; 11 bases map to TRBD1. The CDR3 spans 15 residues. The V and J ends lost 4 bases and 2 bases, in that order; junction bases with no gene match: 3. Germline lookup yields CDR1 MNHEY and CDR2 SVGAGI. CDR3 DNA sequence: TGTGCCAGCAGTTCCGGGACAGGGGGGAACTATGGCTACACCTTC. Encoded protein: CASSSGTGGNYGYTF.

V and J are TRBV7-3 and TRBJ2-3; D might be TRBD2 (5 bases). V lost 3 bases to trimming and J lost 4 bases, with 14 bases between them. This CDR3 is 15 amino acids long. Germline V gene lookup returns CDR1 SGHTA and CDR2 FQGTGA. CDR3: CASSFNGMGADTQYF. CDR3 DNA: TGTGCCAGCAGCTTTAACGGGATGGGCGCAGATACGCAGTATTTT.

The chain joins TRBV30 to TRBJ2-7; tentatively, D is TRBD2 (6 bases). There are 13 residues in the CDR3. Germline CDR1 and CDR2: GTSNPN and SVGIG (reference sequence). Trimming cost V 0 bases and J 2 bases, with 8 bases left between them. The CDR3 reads CAWSVWGAYEQYF. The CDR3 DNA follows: TGTGCCTGGAGTGTGTGGGGGGCCTACGAGCAGTACTTC.